This T cell receptor beta chain was recorded in a study of cytomegalovirus exposure and HLA in healthy donors. Study-wide points: Cytomegalovirus association was assigned to under 200 TCR beta chains. Under in vitro conditions, three CMV-associated chains were confirmed as specific for CMV antigens.

A word on this clone: Antigen specificity is unknown.

Both 60 Vbeta primers and 13 Jbeta primers went into the PCR. Clones were sequenced by immunoSEQ multiplex PCR, and TCRdb holds only the in-frame ones, with some missing. This table has roughly 96,000 clones, roughly 79% appearing once. The sample was PBMCs. This TCR derives from a female donor in good health and CMV-seropositive.

DNA of the CDR3: TGCGCCACCCGGGACTTTGGGTACGAGCAGTACTTC. It specifies CATRDFGYEQYF. The chain recombines TRBV10-2 with TRBJ2-7, with a possible D match to TRBD2 (6 bases). Germline assignment: CDR1 WSHSY and CDR2 SAAADI. The V gene lost 10 bases and the J gene lost 4 bases, with 14 bases spanning the gap. There are 12 residues in the CDR3.